These 10 T cell receptor beta chains came from one sample sequenced in a study of a mutant IDH1 vaccine in newly diagnosed glioma. TCRdb's copy holds only in-frame clones and misses some; the assay was immunoSEQ multiplex PCR. The data show about 74,000 clones, around nine tenths seen once. The time point was: week 35, safety follow-up. Topical imiquimod accompanied each vaccine dose, which consisted of 300 ug of mutant IDH1 20-mer peptide. These TCRs' antigens remain unknown. The sample was PBMCs, taken from a glioma patient whose treatment included an IDH1 peptide vaccine. The origin of the receptors is a man under 40 with glioma.

V gene TRBV5-1 combines with J gene TRBJ2-6, with D possibly matching TRBD2 (6 bases). From germline, CDR1 is SGHRS and CDR2 YFSETQ. CDR3 size: 15 residues. Trimming pared 0 bases from V and 4 bases from J, leaving 8 bases between. The CDR3 bases are TGCGCCAGCAGCTTGGAGGCGGGAGGGGCCAACGTCCTGACTTTC. The encoded protein is CASSLEAGGANVLTF.

The chain carries TRBV28 and TRBJ1-2; the D gene is possibly TRBD1 (6 bases). V was clipped by 6 bases and J by 10 bases, with 18 bases between them. The CDR3 contains 13 residues. Germline values: CDR1 MDHEN, CDR2 SYDVKM. CDR3 nucleotides: TGTGCCAGCAGCCAGGACAGAGGGTTGGACTACACCTTC. This gives the protein CASSQDRGLDYTF.

The gene calls are TRBV7-6 and TRBJ2-1; 8 positions match TRBD2. The CDR3 is 11 amino acids. Germline V gene data show CDR1 as SGHVS and CDR2 as FNYEAQ. After removal of 8 bases from V and 7 bases from J, the junction contained 1 base not matched to a gene. Written as DNA, the CDR3 is TGTGCCAGCCGGGGGGGGAATGAGCAGTTCTTC. Amino acid sequence: CASRGGNEQFF.

The CDR3 reads CASSQGSGSYGYTF. CDR3 in DNA: TGTGCCAGCAGCCAGGGTAGTGGGTCCTATGGCTACACCTTC. This chain uses TRBV27 with TRBJ1-2, with a weak D call TRBD1 (5 bases). Germline-derived CDR1 and CDR2 are MNHEY and SMNVEV (reference sequence). This CDR3 spans 14 amino acids. V lost 6 bases and J lost 4, with 15 bases in between.

The CDR3 region has the DNA TGTGCCATCAGTGGTTCCGGGACAGGGCTAAACCCCACTGTGCAGTACTTC. Its protein is CAISGSGTGLNPTVQYF. This chain connects TRBV10-3 to TRBJ2-7; the match to TRBD1 covers 9 bases. The trim removed 4 bases at V and 9 bases at J, leaving 19 bases unmatched. Germline CDR1 is ENHRY and CDR2 is SYGVKD. CDR3 length equals 17 residues.

This chain links TRBV7-9 with TRBJ1-1, with a tentative D call TRBD1 (5 bases). This CDR3 contains 15 residues. CDR1 and CDR2 (germline): SEHNR, FQNEAQ (reference sequence). Trimming took 3 bases from V and 5 from J, leaving 16 bases between them. Here the CDR3 DNA reads TGTGCCAGCAGCTTTGAATTGGGGGATGGGACTGAAGCTTTCTTT. Protein sequence: CASSFELGDGTEAFF.

The genes are TRBV2 and TRBJ1-2; 9 nucleotides match TRBD1. The CDR3 covers 16 residues. The V and J ends lost 2 bases and 8 bases, in that order; junction bases with no gene match: 12. CDR1 and CDR2 from the germline V gene are SNHLY and FYNNEI. CDR3 protein: CASSEFGAGTGYGYTF. The CDR3 DNA reads TGTGCCAGCAGTGAATTTGGGGCCGGGACAGGGTACGGCTACACCTTC. The variable domain in full, with the rest retrieved from reference TRBV2 and TRBJ1-2, is EPEVTQTPSHQVTQMGQEVILRCVPISNHLYFYWYRQILGQKVEFLVSFYNNEISEKSEIFDDQFSVERPDGSNFTLKIRSTKLEDSAMYFCASSEFGAGTGYGYTFGSGTRLTVV.

The V and J genes are TRBV5-1 and TRBJ1-1; D unresolved. CDR3 length equals 14 residues. Trimming pared 0 bases from V and 1 base from J, leaving 7 bases between. Germline V gene lookup returns CDR1 SGHRS and CDR2 YFSETQ. The CDR3 DNA sequence: TGCGCCAGCAGCTTGGGGCACGCGAACACTGAAGCTTTCTTT. Its protein product is CASSLGHANTEAFF.

The chain is built from TRBV7-9 and TRBJ2-5; TRBD2 aligns across 12 bases. Germline CDR1 reads SEHNR; CDR2 reads FQNEAQ (reference sequence). Trimming took 3 bases from V and 4 from J; bases not matched to a gene: 3. The CDR3 runs to 15 residues. DNA of the CDR3: TGTGCCAGCAGCTTCGGACTAGCGGGAACAGAGACCCAGTACTTC. Its protein is CASSFGLAGTETQYF.

The chain joins TRBV9 to TRBJ2-3, with D possibly matching TRBD2 (6 bases). Germline-derived CDR1 and CDR2 are SGDLS and YYNGEE. There are 18 residues in the CDR3. V lost 0 bases to trimming and J lost 8 bases, with 25 bases between them. Here the CDR3 reads CASSVATGLGGQIRTQYF. Here the CDR3 DNA reads TGTGCCAGCAGCGTAGCTACGGGCTTGGGAGGTCAAATCCGTACGCAGTATTTT.